The sample holds one count of the clone carrying this TCR beta chain. Its target is unknown. The data originate from a study of regulatory T cells in long-lasting Graves disease. Study-wide points: The study found TRBV28, TRBJ1-2 and TRBJ2-5 favored in persistent disease.

PBMC RNA served as the TCR library source. Each CDR3 protein gets one entry after TCRdb re-called the reads with MiXCR. Counted here are about 1,600 distinct CDR3 sequences, approximately 80% occurring once; the ten biggest clones make up about 7.7%. The CDR3 totals 13 residues. The V and J ends lost 7 bases and 4 bases, in that order; junction bases with no gene match: 5. The receptor's source is a woman between 18 and 29 years old with Graves disease. The rearrangement links TRBV12-3 or TRBV12-4 to TRBJ1-2; 8 bases match TRBD1. The sample was peripheral blood mononuclear cells (PBMCs), taken with antithyroid drug treatment, in newly diagnosed or persistent Graves disease (not recorded which). CDR3 bases: TGTGCCAGCACAGGGGGCAGAAGCTATGGCTACACCTTC. Translated, it gives CASTGGRSYGYTF.